This T cell receptor beta chain appears in the sequencing data of a study of Graves' ophthalmopathy and Graves' hyperthyroidism. Amplified material comprised TCR beta CDR3 regions derived from RNA transcripts. HTBI-primed first-round RT-PCR preceded second-round multiplex PCR. TCRdb analysed the multiplex PCR reads with MiXCR anew, one entry per CDR3 protein. This sample carries over a million distinct CDR3 sequences, about 35% of them seen once, and the ten largest clones take around 10%. With 7 bases removed from V and 3 bases from J, the gap between germline ends came to 15 bases. CDR1 and CDR2 (germline): DFQATT, SNEGSKA (reference sequence). The CDR3 is 13 residues long. This clonotype was detected ten times or more.

This receptor was identified in an adult man with Graves' hyperthyroidism. The sequencing input was peripheral blood or thyroid tissue (not recorded which). The chain is built from TRBV20-1 and TRBJ1-2, with unresolved D. CDR3 nucleotide sequence: TGCAGTGTGAGGGCCGGGGTTCACTATGGCTACACCTTC. This codes for CSVRAGVHYGYTF.